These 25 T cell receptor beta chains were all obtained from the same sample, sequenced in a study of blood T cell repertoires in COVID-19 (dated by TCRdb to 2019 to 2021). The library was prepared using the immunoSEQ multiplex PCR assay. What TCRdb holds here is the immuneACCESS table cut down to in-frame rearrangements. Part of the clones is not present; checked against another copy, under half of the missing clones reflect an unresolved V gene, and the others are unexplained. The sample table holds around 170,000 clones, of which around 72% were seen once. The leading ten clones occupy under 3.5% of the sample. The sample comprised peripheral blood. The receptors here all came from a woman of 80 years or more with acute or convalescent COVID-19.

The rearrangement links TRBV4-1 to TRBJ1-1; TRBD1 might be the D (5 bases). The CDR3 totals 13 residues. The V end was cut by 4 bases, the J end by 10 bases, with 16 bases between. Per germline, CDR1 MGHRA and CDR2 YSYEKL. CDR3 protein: CASSRSGAEAAFF. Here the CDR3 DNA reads TGCGCCAGCAGCCGCAGCGGGGCGGAGGCAGCTTTCTTT.

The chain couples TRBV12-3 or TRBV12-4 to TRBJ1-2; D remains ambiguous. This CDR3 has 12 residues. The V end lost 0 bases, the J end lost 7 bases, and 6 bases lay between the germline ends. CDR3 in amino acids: CASSLALSGYTF. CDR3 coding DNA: TGTGCCAGCAGTTTAGCGCTAAGTGGCTACACCTTC.

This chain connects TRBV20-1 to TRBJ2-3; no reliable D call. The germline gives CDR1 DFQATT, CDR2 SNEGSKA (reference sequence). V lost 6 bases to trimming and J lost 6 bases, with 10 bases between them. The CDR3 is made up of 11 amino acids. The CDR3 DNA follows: TGCAGTGCGGGCCCCAGGGATACGCAGTATTTT. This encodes CSAGPRDTQYF.

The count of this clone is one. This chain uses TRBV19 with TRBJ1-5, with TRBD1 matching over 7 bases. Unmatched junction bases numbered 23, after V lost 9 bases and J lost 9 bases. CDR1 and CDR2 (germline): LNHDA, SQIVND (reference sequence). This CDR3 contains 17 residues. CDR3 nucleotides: TGTGCCAGCAGGGGGAGGTTTGGATTGGGAATCGTGGGGCCCCAGCATTTT. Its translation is CASRGRFGLGIVGPQHF.

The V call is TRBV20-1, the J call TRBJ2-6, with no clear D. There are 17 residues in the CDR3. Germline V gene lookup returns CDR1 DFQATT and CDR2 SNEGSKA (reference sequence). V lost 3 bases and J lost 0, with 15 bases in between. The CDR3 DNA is TGCAGTGCTAGTGGTCGGCAGGCCACCTCTGGGGCCAACGTCCTGACTTTC. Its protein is CSASGRQATSGANVLTF.

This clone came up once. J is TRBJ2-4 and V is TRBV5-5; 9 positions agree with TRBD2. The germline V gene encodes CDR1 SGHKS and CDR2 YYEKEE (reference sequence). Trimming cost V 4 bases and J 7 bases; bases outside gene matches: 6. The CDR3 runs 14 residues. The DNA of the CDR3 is TGTGCCAGCAGCACGACTAGCGGTGGTAACATTCAGTACTTC. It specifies CASSTTSGGNIQYF.

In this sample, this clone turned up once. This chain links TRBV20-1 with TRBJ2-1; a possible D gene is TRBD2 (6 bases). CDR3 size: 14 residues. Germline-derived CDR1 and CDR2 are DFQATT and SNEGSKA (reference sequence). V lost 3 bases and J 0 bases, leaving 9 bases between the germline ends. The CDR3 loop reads CSASPGSSYNEQFF. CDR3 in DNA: TGCAGTGCTAGTCCCGGGAGCTCCTACAATGAGCAGTTCTTC.

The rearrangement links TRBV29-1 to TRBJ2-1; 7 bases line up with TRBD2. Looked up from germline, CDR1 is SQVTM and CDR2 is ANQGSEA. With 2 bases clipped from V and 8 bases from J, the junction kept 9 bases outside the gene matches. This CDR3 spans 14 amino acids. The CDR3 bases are TGCAGCGTTGAATATCGCGGGAGTTACGATGAGCAGTTCTTC. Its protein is CSVEYRGSYDEQFF.

CDR3 DNA: TGCGCCAGCAGCAGGCCTGGGACAGGGGAATCGAATGAGCAGTTCTTC. Translating it yields CASSRPGTGESNEQFF. The rearrangement uses TRBV5-1 and TRBJ2-1, with 10 bases matching TRBD1. The CDR3 is 16 residues long. The V gene's germline CDR1 is SGHRS and CDR2 YFSETQ. The V and J ends lost 4 bases and 7 bases, in that order; junction bases with no gene match: 11.

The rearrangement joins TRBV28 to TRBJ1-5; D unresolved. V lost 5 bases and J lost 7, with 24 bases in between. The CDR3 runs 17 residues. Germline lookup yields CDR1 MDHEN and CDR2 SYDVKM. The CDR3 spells CASSRYSETSRVQPQHF. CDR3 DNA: TGTGCCAGCAGTCGTTACTCTGAAACCTCGCGGGTCCAGCCCCAGCATTTT.

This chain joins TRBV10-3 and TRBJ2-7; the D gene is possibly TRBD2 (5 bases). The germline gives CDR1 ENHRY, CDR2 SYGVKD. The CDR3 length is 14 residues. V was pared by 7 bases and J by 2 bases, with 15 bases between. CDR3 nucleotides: TGTGCCATCAAGCCGTTAGCGATCCCCTACGAGCAGTACTTC. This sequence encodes CAIKPLAIPYEQYF.

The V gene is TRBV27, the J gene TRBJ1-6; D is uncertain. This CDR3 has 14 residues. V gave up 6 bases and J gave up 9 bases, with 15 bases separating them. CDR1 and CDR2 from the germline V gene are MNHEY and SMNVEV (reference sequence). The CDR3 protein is CASSNGVRGSPLHF. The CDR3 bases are TGTGCCAGCAGCAACGGGGTTAGAGGTTCACCCCTCCACTTT.

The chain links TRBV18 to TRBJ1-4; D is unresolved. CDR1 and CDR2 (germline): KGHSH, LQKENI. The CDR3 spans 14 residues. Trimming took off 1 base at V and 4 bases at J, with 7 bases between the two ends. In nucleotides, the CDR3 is TGTGCCAGCTCACCACGTAGAGATAATGAAAAACTGTTTTTT. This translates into CASSPRRDNEKLFF.

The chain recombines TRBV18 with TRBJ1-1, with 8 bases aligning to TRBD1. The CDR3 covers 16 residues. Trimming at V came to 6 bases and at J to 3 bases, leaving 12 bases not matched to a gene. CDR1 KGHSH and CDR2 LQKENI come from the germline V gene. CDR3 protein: CASSAGTGRWDTEAFF. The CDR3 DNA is TGTGCCAGCTCGGCCGGGACAGGAAGATGGGACACTGAAGCTTTCTTT. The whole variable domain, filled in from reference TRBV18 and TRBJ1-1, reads NAGVMQNPRHLVRRRGQEARLRCSPMKGHSHVYWYRQLPEEGLKFMVYLQKENIIDESGMPKERFSAEFPKEGPSILRIQQVVRGDSAAYFCASSAGTGRWDTEAFFGQGTRLTVV.

CDR3 in DNA: TGTGCCAGCAGCAGAACTAGCGGGAGCGAGGATGAGCAGTTCTTC. Its translation: CASSRTSGSEDEQFF. The chain joins TRBV5-4 to TRBJ2-1, with 11 bases identical to TRBD2. Germline assignment: CDR1 SGHNT and CDR2 YYREEE (reference sequence). The J segment lost 8 bases and the V segment lost 4 bases, leaving 8 bases of the junction unmatched. CDR3 length: 15 amino acids.

CDR3 sequence (DNA): TGTGCCAGCAGCTCGGACAGGCCTGAGACCCAGTACTTC. It is translated as CASSSDRPETQYF. The chain joins TRBV5-6 to TRBJ2-5; 7 bases fit TRBD1. The CDR3 spans 13 residues. Germline CDR1 SGHDT, CDR2 YYEEEE. J was trimmed by 5 bases and V by 3 bases; bases with no gene match: 4.

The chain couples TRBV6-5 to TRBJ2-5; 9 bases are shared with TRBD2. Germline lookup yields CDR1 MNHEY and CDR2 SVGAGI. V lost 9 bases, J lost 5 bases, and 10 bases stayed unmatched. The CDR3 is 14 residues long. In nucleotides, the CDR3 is TGTGCCAGTGTTAGCGGGAGCTTTGGGGAGACCCAGTACTTC. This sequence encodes CASVSGSFGETQYF.

The CDR3 DNA follows: TGTGCCAGCAGTGGTATGGCGGGAGGCTACACCTTC. It yields the protein CASSGMAGGYTF. The chain has TRBV2 and TRBJ1-2; D is uncertain. V lost 4 bases and J 8 bases, leaving 11 bases between the germline ends. Germline lookup yields CDR1 SNHLY and CDR2 FYNNEI. The CDR3 spans 12 residues.

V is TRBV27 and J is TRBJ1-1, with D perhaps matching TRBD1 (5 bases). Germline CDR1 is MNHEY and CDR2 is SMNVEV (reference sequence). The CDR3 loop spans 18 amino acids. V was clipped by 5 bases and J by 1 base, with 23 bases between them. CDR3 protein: CASSPGIGSNWRNTEAFF. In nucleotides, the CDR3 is TGTGCCAGCAGTCCAGGGATCGGCTCGAATTGGCGGAACACTGAAGCTTTCTTT.

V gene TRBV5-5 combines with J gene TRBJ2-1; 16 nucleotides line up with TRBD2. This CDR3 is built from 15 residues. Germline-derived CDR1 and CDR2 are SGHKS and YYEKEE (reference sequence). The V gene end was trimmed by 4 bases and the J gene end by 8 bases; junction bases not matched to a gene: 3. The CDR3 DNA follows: TGTGCCAGCAGCCTGGGACTAGCGGGGGGGTATGAGCAGTTCTTC. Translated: CASSLGLAGGYEQFF.

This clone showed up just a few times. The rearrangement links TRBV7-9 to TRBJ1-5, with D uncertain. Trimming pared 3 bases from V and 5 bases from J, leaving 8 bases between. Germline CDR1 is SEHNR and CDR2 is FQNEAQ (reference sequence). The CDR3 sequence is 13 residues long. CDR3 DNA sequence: TGTGCCAGCAGCTTGTGGGGAGATCAGCCCCAGCATTTT. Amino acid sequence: CASSLWGDQPQHF.

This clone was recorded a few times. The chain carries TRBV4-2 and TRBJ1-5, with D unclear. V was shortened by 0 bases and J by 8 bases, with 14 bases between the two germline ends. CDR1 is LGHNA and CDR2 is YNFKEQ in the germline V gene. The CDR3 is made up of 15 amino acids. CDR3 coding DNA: TGTGCCAGCAGCCAAGACTTTTCGTATAATGAGCCCCAGCATTTT. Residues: CASSQDFSYNEPQHF.

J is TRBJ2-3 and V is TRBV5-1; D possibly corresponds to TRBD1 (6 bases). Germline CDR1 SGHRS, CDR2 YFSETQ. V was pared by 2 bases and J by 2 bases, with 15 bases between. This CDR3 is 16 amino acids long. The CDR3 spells CASSFRPGASTDTQYF. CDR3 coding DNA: TGCGCCAGCAGCTTTAGGCCAGGGGCTTCCACAGATACGCAGTATTTT. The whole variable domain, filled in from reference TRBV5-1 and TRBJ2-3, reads KAGVTQTPRYLIKTRGQQVTLSCSPISGHRSVSWYQQTPGQGLQFLFEYFSETQRNKGNFPGRFSGRQFSNSRSEMNVSTLELGDSALYLCASSFRPGASTDTQYFGPGTRLTVL.

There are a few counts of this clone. CDR3 in amino acids: CASSEVAGTSSYEQYF. CDR3 sequence (DNA): TGTGCCAGCAGTGAGGTAGCGGGAACCTCCTCCTACGAGCAGTACTTC. The chain carries TRBV2 and TRBJ2-7; 8 bases are shared with TRBD2. The J segment lost 0 bases and the V segment lost 3 bases, leaving 7 bases of the junction unmatched. The CDR3 extends over 16 amino acids. Germline CDR1 SNHLY, CDR2 FYNNEI.

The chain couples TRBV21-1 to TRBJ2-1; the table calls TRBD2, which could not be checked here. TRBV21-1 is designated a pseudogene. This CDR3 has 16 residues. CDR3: CASSKLRGSSYNEQFF. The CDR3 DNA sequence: TGTGCCAGCAGCAAACTACGAGGGAGCTCCTACAATGAGCAGTTCTTC.